The clone carrying this T cell receptor beta chain came up once. Its antigen is undetermined. Germline V gives CDR1 SGDLS, CDR2 YYNGEE. This CDR3 has 14 amino acids. Trimming took 0 bases from V and 5 from J, leaving 9 bases between them. This sample was included in a study of T cell responses to AZD1222 COVID-19 vaccine. General study points: Dominant CD4 TCR responses targeted spike regions 160-218 and 743-854.

The data were produced by immunoSEQ multiplex PCR, yet TCRdb's version contains in-frame clones alone and is incomplete. Of 150,000 to 190,000 clones listed, 85% to 95% were seen once; the top ten hold roughly 1.6%. The rearrangement uses TRBV9 and TRBJ2-1, with D maybe TRBD2 (6 bases). Sequencing was performed on peripheral blood, taken 28 days after the second AZD1222 dose. This receptor was obtained from an adult who received the AZD1222 COVID-19 vaccine. DNA of the CDR3: TGTGCCAGCAGCGTAGGCGGGATCGACAATGAGCAGTTCTTC. This sequence encodes CASSVGGIDNEQFF.